One and the same sample provided the 11 T cell receptor beta chains below, sequenced in a study (dated by TCRdb to 2012 to 2014). The reads were generated on an Illumina Genome Analyzer IIx. The public reads were reanalyzed by TCRdb: fastp trimming at Q25, MiXCR alignment, in-frame beta chains only. Entries are consolidated by CDR3 protein sequence, retaining the most common genes and DNA. The sample table records more than 5,500 distinct CDR3 sequences; roughly a third of these occur just once. More than 20% of the sample goes to the ten largest clones. The material sequenced was blood. The receptors derive from a human donor.

By proportion, this clonotype is medium-sized (0.01 to 0.1%). V and J are TRBV29-1 and TRBJ1-2; D call uncertain. The germline V gene has CDR1 SQVTM and CDR2 ANQGSEA. Deletions cut 0 bases from V and 4 bases from J, with 12 bases between. The CDR3 loop spans 14 amino acids. In DNA, the CDR3 is TGCAGCGTTGAAGAAGGCTGGAGAGGCTATGGCTACACCTTC. This codes for CSVEEGWRGYGYTF.

The chain employs TRBV29-1 and TRBJ1-2; D unresolved. CDR1 is SQVTM and CDR2 is ANQGSEA in the germline V gene. The CDR3 runs to 8 residues. V shed 7 bases and J shed 8 bases, with 5 bases lying between them. In nucleotides, the CDR3 is TGCAGCGGTCAGGGCTACACCTTC. Encoded protein: CSGQGYTF.

The V gene is TRBV11-2, the J gene TRBJ1-2; no clear D. V lost 5 bases, J lost 6 bases, and 16 bases lay in between. The germline CDR1 and CDR2 sequences are SGHAT and FQNNGV. This CDR3 is built from 14 residues. As DNA, the CDR3 is TGTGCCAGCAGCGTTGAAGATCTACAGAATGGCTACACCTTC. Translation: CASSVEDLQNGYTF.

The CDR3 sequence is CASSLVADYGYTF. CDR3 coding DNA: TGTGCCAGCAGTTTAGTAGCGGACTATGGCTACACCTTC. The chain recombines TRBV12-3 or TRBV12-4 with TRBJ1-2; unclear D gene. This CDR3 comprises 13 residues. V was trimmed by 1 base and J by 3 bases, leaving 6 bases between them.

Sample share makes this clonotype medium-sized. J is TRBJ1-6 and V is TRBV15; 7 nucleotides line up with TRBD1. V trimming: 3 bases; J trimming: 2 bases; junction bases outside the gene matches: 7. From germline, CDR1 is LNHNV and CDR2 YYDKDF (reference sequence). This CDR3 spans 17 amino acids. The CDR3 reads CATSRLGTATYNSPLHF. The CDR3 nucleotides read TGTGCCACCAGCAGGTTGGGGACAGCGACCTATAATTCACCCCTCCACTTT.

This clonotype is deemed medium-sized. This chain links TRBV29-1 with TRBJ2-7; no definite D call. Per germline, CDR1 SQVTM and CDR2 ANQGSEA. This CDR3 region has 13 residues. V lost 1 base and J 10 bases, leaving 17 bases between the germline ends. CDR3 sequence reads: CSVEGASPGSQYF. In DNA, the CDR3 is TGCAGCGTTGAAGGGGCGAGCCCAGGCAGTCAGTACTTC.

This clonotype is medium-sized by share. The DNA is left out, because the CDR3 cannot be placed on it with certainty; the CDR3 is given as TCRdb lists it. The chain is built from TRBV12-3 or TRBV12-4 and TRBJ2-7. The CDR3 is made up of 13 amino acids, end residues included. The CDR3: CASSFLAAGEQYF.

The gene calls are TRBV20-1 and TRBJ2-1, with D tentatively TRBD2 (5 bases). V lost 0 bases and J 3 bases, leaving 9 bases between the germline ends. From germline, CDR1 is DFQATT and CDR2 SNEGSKA (reference sequence). This CDR3 region has 14 residues. The DNA of the CDR3 is TGCAGTGCTAGAGATCCGGGATTCTACAATGAGCAGTTCTTC. Protein: CSARDPGFYNEQFF.

This clonotype turned up a few times. The chain is built from TRBV4-2 and TRBJ2-7; D possibly matches TRBD1 or TRBD2 (6 bases each). Trimming cost V 0 bases and J 4 bases, with 13 bases left between them. The V gene's germline CDR1 is LGHNA and CDR2 YNFKEQ. This CDR3 is built from 15 residues. The CDR3 coding sequence is TGTGCCAGCAGCCAAGATAGCGGCAGGGGATACGAGCAGTACTTC. It encodes CASSQDSGRGYEQYF.

The table lists this clonotype with a few counts. The J gene is TRBJ1-1, the V gene TRBV20-1; tentative D call: TRBD1 (5 bases). This CDR3 has 16 residues. V was clipped by 6 bases and J by 0 bases, with 20 bases between them. Germline V gene data show CDR1 as DFQATT and CDR2 as SNEGSKA (reference sequence). In DNA, the CDR3 is TGCAGTGCACGAACCCGGGACGGATTAATGAACACTGAAGCTTTCTTT. Translated, it gives CSARTRDGLMNTEAFF.

This rearrangement joins TRBV29-1 to TRBJ2-5; D remains unclear. The germline CDR1 and CDR2 sequences are SQVTM and ANQGSEA. The CDR3 runs 11 residues. Deletions cut 3 bases from V and 4 bases from J, with 6 bases between. In DNA form, the CDR3 reads TGCAGCGTTGAGTTAGGAGAGACCCAGTACTTC. Translating it yields CSVELGETQYF.